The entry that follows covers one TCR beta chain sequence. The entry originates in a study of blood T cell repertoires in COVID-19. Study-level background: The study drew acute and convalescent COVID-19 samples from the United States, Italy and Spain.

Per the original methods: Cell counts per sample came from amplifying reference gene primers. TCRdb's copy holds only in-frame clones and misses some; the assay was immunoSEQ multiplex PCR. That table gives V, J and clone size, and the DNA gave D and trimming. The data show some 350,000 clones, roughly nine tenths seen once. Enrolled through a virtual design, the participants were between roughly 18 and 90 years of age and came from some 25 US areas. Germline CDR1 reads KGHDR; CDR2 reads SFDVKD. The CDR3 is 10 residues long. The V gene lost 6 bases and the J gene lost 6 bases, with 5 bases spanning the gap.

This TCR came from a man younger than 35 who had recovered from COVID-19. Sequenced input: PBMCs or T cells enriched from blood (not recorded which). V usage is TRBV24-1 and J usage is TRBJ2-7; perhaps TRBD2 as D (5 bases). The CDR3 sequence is CATSSGEQYF. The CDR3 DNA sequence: TGTGCCACCAGTAGCGGCGAGCAGTACTTC.